This TCR beta chain appears in the sequencing data of a study of T cell repertoires in aging, cancer and after chemotherapy. The template was genomic DNA from peripheral blood, not RNA. CDR3 length: 17 residues. Germline CDR1 is LNHDA and CDR2 is SQIVND (reference sequence). Trimming cost V 9 bases and J 5 bases; bases outside gene matches: 17. A mixed TRB-A/B primer pool amplified rearranged TRB by multiplex touch-down PCR. TCRdb reanalysed the multiplex PCR reads using MiXCR and keeps one entry per CDR3 protein. The table shows roughly 8,600 distinct CDR3 sequences, with about 33% occurring only once.

The sample consisted of blood. This TCR derives from a human donor in good health. V is TRBV19 and J is TRBJ2-3, with 10 bases that match TRBD2. CDR3 sequence reads: CASSPYSSGRAEDTQYF. CDR3 nucleotide sequence: TGTGCCAGCAGCCCGTACTCTAGCGGGAGAGCTGAAGATACGCAGTATTTT.